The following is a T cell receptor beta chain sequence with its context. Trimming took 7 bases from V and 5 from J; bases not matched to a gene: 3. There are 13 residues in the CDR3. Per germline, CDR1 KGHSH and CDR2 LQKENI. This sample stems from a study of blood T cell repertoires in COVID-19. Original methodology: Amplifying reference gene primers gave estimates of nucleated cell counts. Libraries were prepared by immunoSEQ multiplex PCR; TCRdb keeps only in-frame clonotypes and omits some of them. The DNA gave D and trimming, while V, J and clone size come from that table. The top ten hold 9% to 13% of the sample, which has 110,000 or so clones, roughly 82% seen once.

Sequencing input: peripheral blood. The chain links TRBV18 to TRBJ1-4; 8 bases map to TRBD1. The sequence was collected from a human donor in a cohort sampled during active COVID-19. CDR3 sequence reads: CASFRGPNEKLFF. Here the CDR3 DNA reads TGTGCCAGCTTCAGGGGGCCAAATGAAAAACTGTTTTTT. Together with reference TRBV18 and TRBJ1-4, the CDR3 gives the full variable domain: NAGVMQNPRHLVRRRGQEARLRCSPMKGHSHVYWYRQLPEEGLKFMVYLQKENIIDESGMPKERFSAEFPKEGPSILRIQQVVRGDSAAYFCASFRGPNEKLFFGSGTQLSVL.